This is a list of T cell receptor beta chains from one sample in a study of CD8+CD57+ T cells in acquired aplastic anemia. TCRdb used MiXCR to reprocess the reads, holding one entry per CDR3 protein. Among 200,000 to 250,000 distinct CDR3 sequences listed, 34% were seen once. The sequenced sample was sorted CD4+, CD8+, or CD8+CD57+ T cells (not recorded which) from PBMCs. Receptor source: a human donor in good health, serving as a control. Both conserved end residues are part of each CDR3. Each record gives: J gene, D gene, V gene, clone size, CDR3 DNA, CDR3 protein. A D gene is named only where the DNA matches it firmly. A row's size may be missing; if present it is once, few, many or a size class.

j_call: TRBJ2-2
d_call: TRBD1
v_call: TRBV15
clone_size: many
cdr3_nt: TGTGCCACCAGACCTCAGGGGGTTTCGAACACCGGGGAGCTGTTTTTT
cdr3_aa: CATRPQGVSNTGELFF

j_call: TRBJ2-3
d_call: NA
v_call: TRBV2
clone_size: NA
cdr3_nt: TGTGCCAGCAGTGAATATGCAGGGAGAGCCACAGATACGCAGTATTTT
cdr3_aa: CASSEYAGRATDTQYF

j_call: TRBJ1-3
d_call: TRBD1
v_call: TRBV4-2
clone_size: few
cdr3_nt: TGTGCCAGCAGCCAAGTCGACAGGGGAACTGGAAACACCATATATTTT
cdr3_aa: CASSQVDRGTGNTIYF

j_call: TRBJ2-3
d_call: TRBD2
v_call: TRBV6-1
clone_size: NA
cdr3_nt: TGTGCCAGCAGCAGACTAGCGGGGGGGATCATGGATACGCAGTATTTT
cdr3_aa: CASSRLAGGIMDTQYF

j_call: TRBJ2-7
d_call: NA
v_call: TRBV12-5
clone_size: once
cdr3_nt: TGTGCTAGTGGTTTGGTACTCAACACGGTAAATTACGAGCAGTACTTC
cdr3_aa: CASGLVLNTVNYEQYF

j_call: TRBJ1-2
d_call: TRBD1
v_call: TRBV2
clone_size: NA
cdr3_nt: TGTGCCGGCACCGACAGGGGTAATAATGGCTACACCTTC
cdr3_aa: CAGTDRGNNGYTF

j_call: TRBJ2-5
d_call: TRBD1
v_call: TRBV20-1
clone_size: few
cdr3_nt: TGCAGTGCCCCCCGGACAGGGGTAGAAGAGACCCAGTACTTC
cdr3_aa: CSAPRTGVEETQYF

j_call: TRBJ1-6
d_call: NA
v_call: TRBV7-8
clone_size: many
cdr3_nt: TGTGCCAGCAGCTTATCTGGCAGGGTGGATTCACCCCTCCACTTT
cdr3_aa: CASSLSGRVDSPLHF

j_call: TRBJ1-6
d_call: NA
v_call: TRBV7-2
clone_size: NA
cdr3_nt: TGTGCCGGGGCTAGGGCTTCCCCTTCACCCCTCCACTTT
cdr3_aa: CAGARASPSPLHF

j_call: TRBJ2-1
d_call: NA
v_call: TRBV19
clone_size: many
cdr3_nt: TGTGCCAGTAGTATGTCTTCGGGTGAGCAGTTCTTC
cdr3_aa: CASSMSSGEQFF

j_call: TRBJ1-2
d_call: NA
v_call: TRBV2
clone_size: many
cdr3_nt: TGTGCCAGCAGTGTCAGGGAGGGCTATGGCTACACCTTC
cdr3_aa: CASSVREGYGYTF

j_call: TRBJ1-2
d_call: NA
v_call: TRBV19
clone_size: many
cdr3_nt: TGTGCCAGTAGTAGAGAGAGGTCGGGTGGCTACACCTTC
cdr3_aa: CASSRERSGGYTF

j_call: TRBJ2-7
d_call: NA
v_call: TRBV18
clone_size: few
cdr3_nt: TGTGCCAGCTCATTCCAAAACGAGCAGTACTTC
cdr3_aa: CASSFQNEQYF

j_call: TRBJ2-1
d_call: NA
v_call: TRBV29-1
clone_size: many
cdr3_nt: TGCAGCGTTGTGGAAGGCAGTCCCTACAATGAGCAGTTCTTC
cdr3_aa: CSVVEGSPYNEQFF

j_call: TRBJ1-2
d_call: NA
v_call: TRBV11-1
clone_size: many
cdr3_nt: TGTGCCAGCAGCCAGATGCCGGGTACTGTCACTAACTATGGCTACACCTTC
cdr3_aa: CASSQMPGTVTNYGYTF

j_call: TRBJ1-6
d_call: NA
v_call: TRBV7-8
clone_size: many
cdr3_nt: TGTGCCAGCAGCTTAACAGTTTACAATTCACCCCTCCACTTT
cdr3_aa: CASSLTVYNSPLHF

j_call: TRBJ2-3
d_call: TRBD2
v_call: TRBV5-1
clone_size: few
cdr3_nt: TGCGCCAGCAGCTTGGTCGGGGGGTCACGCTTCACAGATACGCAGTATTTT
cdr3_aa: CASSLVGGSRFTDTQYF

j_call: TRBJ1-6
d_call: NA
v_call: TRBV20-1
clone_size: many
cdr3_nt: TGCAGTGCTAGAGATCGAGACAGGAGCGCGATGGGGGATTCACCCCTCCACTTT
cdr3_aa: CSARDRDRSAMGDSPLHF

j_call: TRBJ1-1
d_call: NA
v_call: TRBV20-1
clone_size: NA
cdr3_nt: TGCAGTGCTAGGAATCAGCTTGCTGAAGCTTTCTTT
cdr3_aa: CSARNQLAEAFF

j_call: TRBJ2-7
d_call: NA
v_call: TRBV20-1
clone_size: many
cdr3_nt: TGCAGTGCACCCTATGGACAGTCTCGAGAGCAGTACTTC
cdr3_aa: CSAPYGQSREQYF

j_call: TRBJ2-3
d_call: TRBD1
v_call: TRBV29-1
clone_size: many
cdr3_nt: TGCAGCGTTCTCGGAGGGACAGGGGAAAAAGAGGATACGCAGTATTTT
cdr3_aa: CSVLGGTGEKEDTQYF

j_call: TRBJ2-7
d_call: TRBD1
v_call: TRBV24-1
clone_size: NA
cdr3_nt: TGTGCCACCAGTTCCTGGGACAGGGAAAAGTACGAGCAGTACTTC
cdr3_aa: CATSSWDREKYEQYF

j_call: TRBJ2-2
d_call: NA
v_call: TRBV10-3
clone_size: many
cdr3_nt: TGTGCCATCAGTGAGGGGGCGGACACCGGGGAGCTGTTTTTT
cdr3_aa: CAISEGADTGELFF

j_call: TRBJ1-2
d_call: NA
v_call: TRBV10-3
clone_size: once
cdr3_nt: TGTGCCATCAGTCCCCATACAGGGAAAAACTATGGCTACACCTTC
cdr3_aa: CAISPHTGKNYGYTF

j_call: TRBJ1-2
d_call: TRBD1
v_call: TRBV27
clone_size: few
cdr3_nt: TGTGCCAGCAGTTCCCCGGACAGGGGAAGCTATGGCTACACCTTC
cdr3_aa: CASSSPDRGSYGYTF

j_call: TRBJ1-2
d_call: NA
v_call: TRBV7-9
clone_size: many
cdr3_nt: TGTGCCAGCAGCTTAGTTTCGGACTATGGCTACACCTTC
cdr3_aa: CASSLVSDYGYTF

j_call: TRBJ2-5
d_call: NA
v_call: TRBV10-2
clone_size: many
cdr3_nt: TGCGCCAGCAGTGAGATAGTCTCGACTAGTAGCCAAGAGACCCAGTACTTC
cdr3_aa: CASSEIVSTSSQETQYF

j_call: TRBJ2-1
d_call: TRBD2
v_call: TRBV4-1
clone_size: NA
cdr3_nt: TGCGCCAGCAGCCAAGTAAGCATCAGCGGGAGAAATAATGAGCAGTTCTTC
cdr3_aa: CASSQVSISGRNNEQFF

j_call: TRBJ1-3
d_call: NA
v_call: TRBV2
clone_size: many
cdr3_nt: TGTGCCAGCAGTATGAGCTCTGGAAACACCATATATTTT
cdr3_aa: CASSMSSGNTIYF

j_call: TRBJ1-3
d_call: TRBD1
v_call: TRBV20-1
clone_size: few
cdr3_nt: TGCAGTGCTGAGACAGGGGCTGGAAACACCATATATTTT
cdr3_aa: CSAETGAGNTIYF

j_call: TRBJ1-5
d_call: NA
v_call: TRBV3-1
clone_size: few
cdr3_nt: TGTGCCAGCAGCCACGGTGGTCAGCCCCAGCATTTT
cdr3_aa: CASSHGGQPQHF

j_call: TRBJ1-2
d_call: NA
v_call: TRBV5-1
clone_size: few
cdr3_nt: TGCGCCAGCGGGTCGCTTGTGGGGTCGGTGGGCTATGGCTACACCTTC
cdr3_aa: CASGSLVGSVGYGYTF

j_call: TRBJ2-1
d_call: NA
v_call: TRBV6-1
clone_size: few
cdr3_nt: TGTGTGGCGGCCGGGACGTCCAAACGTGAGCAGTTCTTC
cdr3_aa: CVAAGTSKREQFF

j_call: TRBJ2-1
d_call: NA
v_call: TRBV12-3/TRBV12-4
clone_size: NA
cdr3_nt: TGTGCCAGCAGTTTTCAGGGTTTCCAGCAGTTCTTC
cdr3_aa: CASSFQGFQQFF